This T cell receptor (beta chain) originates from a study of CD8+ T cells in alopecia areata. After isolation, RNA underwent reverse transcription to generate cDNA as the sequencing template. Clones were sequenced by immunoSEQ multiplex PCR, and TCRdb holds only the in-frame ones, with some missing. This table holds approximately 99,000 clones, roughly 60% found once. CDR1 SGHAT and CDR2 FQNNGV come from the germline V gene. The V gene lost 1 base and the J gene lost 2 bases, with 17 bases spanning the gap. The CDR3 is 17 amino acids. About this clone: Its matching antigen is unknown.

Cell sorting was applied to PBMCs, and CD4+ and CD8+ T cells were collected. Study-level findings and limits: Scalp sample sequencing also detects resident alphabeta T cells of normal skin. Higher clonality than in normal scalp was seen in lesional scalp, especially alopecia totalis/universalis. Patients shared TCRs less clearly than mice did, possibly owing to HLA.

V is TRBV11-2 and J is TRBJ2-5; D remains ambiguous. This TCR was recovered from a human donor in good health. Sequencing was performed on CD8+ T cells sorted from blood. The CDR3 sequence is CASSLVFPRRKQETQYF. The CDR3 nucleotides read TGTGCCAGCAGCTTAGTGTTTCCTCGGCGGAAACAAGAGACCCAGTACTTC.